This TCR beta chain was sequenced in a study of chemoradiotherapy in HPV16-positive cancers. Assay used: immunoSEQ multiplex PCR; TCRdb lists only in-frame clones, some missing. This table has approximately 11,000 clones, roughly 88% appearing once. Germline CDR1 is SGDLS and CDR2 is YYNGEE. There are 14 residues in the CDR3. V was trimmed by 4 bases and J by 3 bases, leaving 13 bases between them. V and J are TRBV9 and TRBJ1-1; possibly TRBD1 for D (5 bases). Sequencing was performed on blood, taken from a patient who underwent chemoradiotherapy. The sequence derives from a human donor with HPV-associated anogenital cancer. CDR3 sequence (DNA): TGTGCCAGCAGCTTGGGGCAGTTGGACACTGAAGCTTTCTTT. It translates to CASSLGQLDTEAFF.